This TCR beta chain appears in the sequencing data of a study of CD8+ T cells in alopecia areata. Between the trimmed V and J ends, which lost 4 bases and 5 bases, there was a span of 8 bases. Germline assignment: CDR1 MNHEY and CDR2 SVGAGI. The CDR3 runs 12 residues. After isolation, RNA underwent reverse transcription to generate cDNA as the sequencing template. The repertoire was sequenced with immunoSEQ multiplex PCR; TCRdb's copy has only in-frame clones and lacks some. The sample has some 190,000 clones; approximately 50% are singletons. Indicated treatment: oral pan-JAK inhibitor, 5-10 mg twice daily.

V usage is TRBV6-5 and J usage is TRBJ2-5; D is undetermined. The specimen was CD8+ T cells sorted from blood, collected between weeks 51 and 52, from a patient treated with tofacitinib. This TCR derives from a human donor with alopecia areata. The CDR3 DNA reads as TGTGCCAGCAGTTTGGCCCGGGAGACCCAGTACTTC. Its translation: CASSLARETQYF.